This T cell receptor (beta chain) comes out of a study of siplizumab effects on memory and regulatory T cells. The ends lost 3 bases at V and 0 bases at J; junction bases unmatched: 1. Germline CDR1 reads MNHEY; CDR2 reads SVGAGI. The CDR3 contains 14 residues. Some clones are missing from TCRdb's copy, which holds only in-frame ones; the method was immunoSEQ multiplex PCR. In the table there are tens of thousands of clones, under 95% of which are singletons. The chain combines TRBV6-5 with TRBJ2-7, with 8 bases that match TRBD2. This TCR was sampled from a human donor in good health. The source material was CD8+ T cells sorted from blood. The CDR3 here is CASSYSGDSYEQYF. CDR3 nucleotides: TGTGCCAGCAGTTATAGCGGGGACTCCTACGAGCAGTACTTC.